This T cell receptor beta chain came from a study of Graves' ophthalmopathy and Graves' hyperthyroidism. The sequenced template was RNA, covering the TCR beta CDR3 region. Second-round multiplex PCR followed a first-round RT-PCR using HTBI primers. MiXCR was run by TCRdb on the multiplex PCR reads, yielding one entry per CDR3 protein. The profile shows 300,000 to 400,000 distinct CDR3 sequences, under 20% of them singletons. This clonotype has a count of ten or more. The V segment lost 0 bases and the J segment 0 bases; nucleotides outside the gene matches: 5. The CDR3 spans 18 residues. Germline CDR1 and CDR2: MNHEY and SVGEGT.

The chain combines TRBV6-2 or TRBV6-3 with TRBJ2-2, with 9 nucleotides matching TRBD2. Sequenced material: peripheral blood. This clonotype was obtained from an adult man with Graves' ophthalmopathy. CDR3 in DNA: TGTGCCAGCAGTTACTCGACTAGCGGAGTTACGAACACCGGGGAGCTGTTTTTT. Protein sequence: CASSYSTSGVTNTGELFF.